This T cell receptor beta chain is from a study of identical twins. Study-wide results and limits: A lower insertion count was a feature of abundant cord blood beta clonotypes, with no such feature in memory repertoires.

As concerns this clonotype: Its antigen is still unknown.

Using its own MiXCR run on the 5' RACE reads, TCRdb lists one record per CDR3 protein. The table has fewer than 900,000 distinct CDR3 sequences, less than 25% seen once. The sample was also linked to a second study, of T cells expressing NK-cell markers.

The sequencing input was PBMCs. This receptor was obtained from a woman aged 18-29 years in good health.

CDR3 amino acids: CASSLEGHINIQYF. CDR3 in DNA: TGTGCCAGCAGTTTAGAGGGACACATAAACATTCAGTACTTC. The chain joins TRBV12-3 or TRBV12-4 to TRBJ2-4; tentative D call: TRBD1 (6 bases). The CDR3 length is 14 residues. Between the trimmed V and J ends, which lost 1 base and 6 bases, there was a span of 10 bases.